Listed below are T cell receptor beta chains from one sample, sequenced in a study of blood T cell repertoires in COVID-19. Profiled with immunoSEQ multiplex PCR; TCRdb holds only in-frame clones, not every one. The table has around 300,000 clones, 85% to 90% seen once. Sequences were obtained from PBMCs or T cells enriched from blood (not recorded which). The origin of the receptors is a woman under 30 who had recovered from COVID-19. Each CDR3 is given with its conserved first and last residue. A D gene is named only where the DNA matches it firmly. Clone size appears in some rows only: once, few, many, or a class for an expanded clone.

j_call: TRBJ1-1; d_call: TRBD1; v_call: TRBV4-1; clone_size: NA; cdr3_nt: TGCGCCAGCAGCCTCGGACAGGGGGCTCCGAACACTGAAGCTTTCTTT; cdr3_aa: CASSLGQGAPNTEAFF
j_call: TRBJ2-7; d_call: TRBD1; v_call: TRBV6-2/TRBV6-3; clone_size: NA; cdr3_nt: TGTGCCAGCAGTTCGGGACAGGTTTCCGAGCAGTACTTC; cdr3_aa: CASSSGQVSEQYF
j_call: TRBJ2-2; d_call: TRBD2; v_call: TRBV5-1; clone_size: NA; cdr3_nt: TGCGCCAGCAGCTTGAAGCCGCGGGGGGGCACCGGGGAGCTGTTTTTT; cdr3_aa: CASSLKPRGGTGELFF
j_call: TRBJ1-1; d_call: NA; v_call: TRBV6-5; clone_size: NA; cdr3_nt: TGTGCCAGCAGTTTATCTAACACTGAAGCTTTCTTT; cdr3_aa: CASSLSNTEAFF
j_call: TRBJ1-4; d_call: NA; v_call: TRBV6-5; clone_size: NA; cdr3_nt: TGTGCCAGCATCGGGAGGGGTAGCACTAATGAAAAACTGTTTTTT; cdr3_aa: CASIGRGSTNEKLFF
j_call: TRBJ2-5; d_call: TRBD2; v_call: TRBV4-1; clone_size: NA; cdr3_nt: TGCGCCAGCAGCCCTGAGCAACTAGCGGCTGAGACCCAGTACTTC; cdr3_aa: CASSPEQLAAETQYF
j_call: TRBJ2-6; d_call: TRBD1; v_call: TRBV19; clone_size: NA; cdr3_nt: TGTGCCAGTAGTATACCGGGACAGGGCCGCTCTGGGGCCAACGTCCTGACTTTC; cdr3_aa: CASSIPGQGRSGANVLTF
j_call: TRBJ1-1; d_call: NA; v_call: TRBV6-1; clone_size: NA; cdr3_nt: TGTGCCAGCAGTGAAGGGCTTCGGAACACTGAAGCTTTCTTT; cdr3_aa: CASSEGLRNTEAFF
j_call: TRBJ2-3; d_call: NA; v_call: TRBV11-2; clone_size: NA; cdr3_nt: TGTGCCAGCAGCTTTAATCCAGGATCCACAGATACGCAGTATTTT; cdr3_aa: CASSFNPGSTDTQYF
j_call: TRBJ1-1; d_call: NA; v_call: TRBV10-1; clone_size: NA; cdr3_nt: TGCGCCAGCAGTCGGGGACAGAACACTGAAGCTTTCTTT; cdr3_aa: CASSRGQNTEAFF
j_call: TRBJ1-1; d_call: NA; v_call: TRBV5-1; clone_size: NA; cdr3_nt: TGCGCCAGCAGCTATACAGGATTGAACACTGAAGCTTTCTTT; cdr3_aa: CASSYTGLNTEAFF
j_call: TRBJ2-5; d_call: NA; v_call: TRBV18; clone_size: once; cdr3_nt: TGTGCCAGCTCACCACCGGGCGGGGTGAGAGTGACCCAGTACTTC; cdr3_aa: CASSPPGGVRVTQYF
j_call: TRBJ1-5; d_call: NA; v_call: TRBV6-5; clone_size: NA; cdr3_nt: TGTGCCAGCAGGGGGGGGGTCGGGCAGCCCCAGCATTTT; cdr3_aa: CASRGGVGQPQHF
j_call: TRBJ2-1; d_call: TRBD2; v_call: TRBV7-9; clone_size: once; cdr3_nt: TGTGCCAGCAGCTTAGCGGGCGGGGGGACTCACAATGAGCAGTTCTTC; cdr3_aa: CASSLAGGGTHNEQFF
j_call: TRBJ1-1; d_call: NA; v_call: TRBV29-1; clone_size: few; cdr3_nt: TGCAGCGTCGCAGGTGGGTCAAACACTGAAGCTTTCTTT; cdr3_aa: CSVAGGSNTEAFF